This T cell receptor (beta chain) was captured in a study of blood T cell repertoires in COVID-19. Study-wide background: From the United States, Italy and Spain came samples of acute and convalescent COVID-19.

Per germline, CDR1 MGHDK and CDR2 SYGVNS. This CDR3 has 15 residues. The V end lost 4 bases, the J end lost 0 bases, and 10 bases lay between the germline ends. In the authors' methods: Reference gene primer amplification gave nucleated cell count estimates. Assay used: immunoSEQ multiplex PCR; TCRdb lists only in-frame clones, some missing. D and trimming come from the DNA, and the V and J calls and clone size come from that table. The sample carries 400,000 to 550,000 clones, 85% to 90% recorded once. This TCR came from a woman under 40 with acute or convalescent COVID-19. V usage is TRBV25-1 and J usage is TRBJ2-1, with TRBD2 as a possible D gene (5 bases). Sequencing input: peripheral blood. The CDR3 region is CASSVAGGSYNEQFF. The CDR3 DNA is TGTGCCAGCAGTGTGGCTGGAGGCTCCTACAATGAGCAGTTCTTC.